This T cell receptor (beta chain) derives from a study of shared clonotypes between healthy human individuals. Study-wide context: The cohort had two women and a few men, ages 18 to 49. Researchers assigned three CD4 naive, three CD4 memory, two CD8 naive and one CD8 memory plate to each donor.

Assay: immunoSEQ multiplex PCR; the TCRdb copy retains only in-frame clones and omits some. The sample lists roughly 2.5 million clones, about 92% occurring once. Germline lookup yields CDR1 MNHNS and CDR2 SASEGT. V was clipped by 8 bases and J by 8 bases, with 12 bases between them. The CDR3 extends over 11 amino acids. The TCR sequence derives from a man aged 18 to 35 in good health. The material sequenced was naive CD4+ T cells sorted from blood. Regarding subset: CD45RA+ positively selected. The V call is TRBV6-1, the J call TRBJ1-2; possible D gene TRBD1, 6 bases. CDR3 nucleotides: TGTGCCAGCTTTGGGGGGCCGGGCTACACCTTC. It specifies CASFGGPGYTF.